A single sample is the source of the 12 T cell receptor beta chains below, sequenced in a study of metastatic and nonmetastatic thyroid tumors. TCRdb reassembled clones from the PCR reads with MiXCR. Altogether under 40,000 clones are present, about a sixth being singletons, with the ten largest covering about 6.8%. Each patient went into thyroid surgery without having received any treatment. Material for sequencing was blood. These receptor sequences come from a male donor with papillary thyroid cancer or a benign thyroid nodule (not recorded which). Some clones in this sample may be carry-over from other donors' samples.

This clone appeared many times. This sequence joins TRBV2 and TRBJ1-4, with unresolved D. CDR1 is SNHLY, CDR2 FYNNEI, per germline. The CDR3 is 13 amino acids. Deletions cut 0 bases from V and 8 bases from J, with 7 bases between. CDR3 loop: CASSEASQEKLFF. CDR3 coding DNA: TGTGCCAGCAGTGAAGCTTCGCAGGAAAAACTGTTTTTT.

Many counts were recorded for this clone. This chain joins TRBV29-1 and TRBJ2-2; D is perhaps TRBD2 (5 bases). The CDR3 length is 16 residues. Germline V gene lookup returns CDR1 SQVTM and CDR2 ANQGSEA. The ends were cut back, 4 bases at V and 1 base at J, with 16 bases in the middle. The CDR3, as DNA: TGCAGCGTTGTAGGCAGTGCGACTAAGAACACCGGGGAGCTGTTTTTT. Translation: CSVVGSATKNTGELFF.

The chain joins TRBV19 to TRBJ1-1; no definite D call. The V gene's germline CDR1 is LNHDA and CDR2 SQIVND (reference sequence). The CDR3 sequence is 14 residues long. With 8 bases removed from V and 1 base from J, the gap between germline ends came to 14 bases. The CDR3 reads CASQANSPNTEAFF. The CDR3 region has the DNA TGTGCCAGTCAAGCGAATTCCCCGAACACTGAAGCTTTCTTT.

This clone was counted once. J is TRBJ2-2 and V is TRBV11-2; D is ambiguous. This CDR3 comprises 16 residues. V was pared by 5 bases and J by 0 bases, with 13 bases between. CDR1 is SGHAT, CDR2 FQNNGV, per germline. CDR3 sequence reads: CASSMPVRTNTGELFF. The CDR3 DNA is TGTGCCAGCAGCATGCCGGTACGTACGAACACCGGGGAGCTGTTTTTT.

This clone came up a few times. An end of the junction does not agree with germline; a read error may underlie this. The CDR3 coding sequence is TGTGCCAGCAGTCTAGCAGGACAAGTTTGGAGTCAGCCCCAGCATTTT. It codes for CASSLAGQVWSQPQHF. V is TRBV12-3 or TRBV12-4 and J is TRBJ1-5; D is possibly TRBD1 (5 bases). CDR3 length equals 16 residues.

This clone was seen only a few times. At one end the junction does not follow the germline gene, possibly because of a read error. The CDR3 bases are TGTGTCAGCCATTCAGGGATCTACGACACTGAACCTTTCTTT. Its protein product is CVSHSGIYDTEPFF. The rearrangement uses TRBV12-3 or TRBV12-4 and TRBJ1-1; a possible D gene is TRBD1 (5 bases). The CDR3 sequence is 14 residues long.

This clone was seen many times. The CDR3 spells CASSSGMGGNTEAFF. The CDR3 DNA reads TGTGCCAGCAGTTCTGGTATGGGGGGGAACACTGAAGCTTTCTTT. The chain couples TRBV12-3 or TRBV12-4 to TRBJ1-1; maybe TRBD1 (5 bases). V dropped 4 bases and J dropped 1 base, with 13 bases sitting between them. This CDR3 has 15 residues.

This clone ranks as medium-sized. The chain joins TRBV6-4 to TRBJ2-3; D remains unclear. The V gene lost 4 bases and the J gene lost 2 bases, with 10 bases spanning the gap. The CDR3 is made up of 14 amino acids. Germline CDR1 reads MRHNA; CDR2 reads SNTAGT. DNA of the CDR3: TGTGCCAGCAGTGTTAATGGAGACACAGATACGCAGTATTTT. Protein sequence: CASSVNGDTDTQYF.

This chain joins TRBV19 and TRBJ1-2; 7 bases align to TRBD1. This CDR3 is 11 amino acids long. Trimming at V came to 8 bases and at J to 5 bases, leaving 2 bases not matched to a gene. In germline, CDR1 is LNHDA, CDR2 SQIVND (reference sequence). The CDR3 DNA reads as TGTGCCAGTGCACAGGGGTATGGCTACACCTTC. Translated, it gives CASAQGYGYTF.

This clone was detected many times. The rearrangement joins TRBV27 to TRBJ2-1, with 11 positions matching TRBD2. V lost 5 bases to trimming and J lost 7 bases; unmatched junction nucleotides: 4. The CDR3 contains 14 residues. Germline CDR1 is MNHEY and CDR2 is SMNVEV (reference sequence). The CDR3: CASSTRLAGNEQFF. The CDR3 DNA sequence: TGTGCCAGCAGTACGCGACTAGCGGGAAATGAGCAGTTCTTC.

This chain links TRBV28 with TRBJ2-7; no reliable D call. Germline values: CDR1 MDHEN, CDR2 SYDVKM. The ends were cut back, 6 bases at V and 0 bases at J, with 6 bases in the middle. This CDR3 has 12 amino acids. The CDR3 DNA reads as TGTGCCAGCAGCCCCCTCTCCTACGAGCAGTACTTC. The encoded protein is CASSPLSYEQYF.

At least ten counts were recorded for this clone. This chain uses TRBV28 with TRBJ2-3; D possibly corresponds to TRBD2 (6 bases). CDR3 length: 15 residues. V gave up 3 bases and J gave up 2 bases, with 12 bases separating them. CDR1 MDHEN and CDR2 SYDVKM come from the germline V gene. This CDR3 is CASSLPSAITDTQYF. In nucleotides, the CDR3 is TGTGCCAGCAGTTTGCCTAGCGCTATCACAGATACGCAGTATTTT.